The clone carrying this TCR beta chain was seen a few times. The record originates from a study of control samples from healthy donors and cancer patients. Generated by immunoSEQ multiplex PCR, the TCRdb table keeps only in-frame clones and is missing some. The profile shows around 200,000 clones, 91% of them singletons. This CDR3 has 12 amino acids. The J segment lost 8 bases and the V segment lost 9 bases, leaving 3 bases of the junction unmatched. Germline assignment: CDR1 KGHDR and CDR2 SFDVKD. The clonotype comes from a woman aged 30 to 39 in good health. The chain couples TRBV24-1 to TRBJ1-4; 9 bases agree with TRBD1. The sample was blood. CDR3 sequence (DNA): TGTGCCACCGGGGACAGGGCCGAAAAACTGTTTTTT. Its protein product is CATGDRAEKLFF.